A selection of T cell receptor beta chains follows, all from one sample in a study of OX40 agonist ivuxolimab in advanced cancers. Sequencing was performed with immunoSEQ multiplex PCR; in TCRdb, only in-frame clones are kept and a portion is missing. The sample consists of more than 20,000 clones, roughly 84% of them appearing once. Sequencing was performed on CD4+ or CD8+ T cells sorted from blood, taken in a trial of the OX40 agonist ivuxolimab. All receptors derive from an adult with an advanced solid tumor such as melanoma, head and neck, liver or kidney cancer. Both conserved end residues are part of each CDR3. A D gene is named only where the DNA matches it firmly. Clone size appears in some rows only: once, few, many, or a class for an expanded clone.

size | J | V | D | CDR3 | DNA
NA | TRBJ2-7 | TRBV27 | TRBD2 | CASSFVAGGYEQYF | TGTGCCAGCAGTTTCGTAGCGGGGGGATACGAGCAGTACTTC
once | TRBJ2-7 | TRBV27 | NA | CASSRGFEYEQYF | TGTGCCAGCAGTAGAGGGTTCGAGTACGAGCAGTACTTC
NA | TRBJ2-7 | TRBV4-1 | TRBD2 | CASSQDHTSGRSLSYEQYF | TGCGCCAGCAGCCAAGATCACACTAGCGGGAGGTCCCTCTCCTACGAGCAGTACTTC
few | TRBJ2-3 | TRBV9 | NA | CASSAGAGTAATDTQYF | TGTGCCAGCAGCGCGGGGGCCGGGACAGCCGCCACAGATACGCAGTATTTT
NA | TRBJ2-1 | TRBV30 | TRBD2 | CAWSALAGVEQFF | TGTGCCTGGAGTGCTCTAGCGGGAGTTGAGCAGTTCTTC
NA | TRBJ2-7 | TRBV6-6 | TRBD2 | CASSRSSGPSSYEQYF | TGTGCCAGCAGTCGCTCTAGCGGGCCGAGCTCCTACGAGCAGTACTTC
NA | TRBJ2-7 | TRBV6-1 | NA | CASSPPSTEQYF | TGTGCCAGCAGCCCCCCATCCACCGAGCAGTACTTC
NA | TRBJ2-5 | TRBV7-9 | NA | CASSLENAQETQYF | TGTGCCAGCAGCCTAGAAAACGCCCAAGAGACCCAGTACTTC
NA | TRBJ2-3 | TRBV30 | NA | CAWSDPVAETSTDTQYF | TGTGCCTGGAGCGACCCCGTAGCGGAGACTAGCACAGATACGCAGTATTTT
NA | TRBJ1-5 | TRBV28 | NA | CASRRGLNQPQHF | TGTGCCAGCCGCAGGGGCCTCAATCAGCCCCAGCATTTT
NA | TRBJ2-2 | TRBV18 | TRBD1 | CASSPLWDRGNTGELFF | TGTGCCAGCTCACCACTTTGGGACAGGGGCAACACCGGGGAGCTGTTTTTT
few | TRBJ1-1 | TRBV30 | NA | CAWSVGTEAFF | TGTGCCTGGAGTGTGGGTACTGAAGCTTTCTTT
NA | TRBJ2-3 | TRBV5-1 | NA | CASSLEWITDTQYF | TGCGCCAGCAGCTTGGAGTGGATCACAGATACGCAGTATTTT
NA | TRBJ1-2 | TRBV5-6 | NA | CASSYQGFYGYTF | TGTGCCAGCAGCTATCAGGGGTTCTATGGCTACACCTTC
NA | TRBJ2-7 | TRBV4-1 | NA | CASSQEVEVSSYEQYF | TGCGCCAGCAGCCAAGAGGTAGAGGTGAGCTCCTACGAGCAGTACTTC
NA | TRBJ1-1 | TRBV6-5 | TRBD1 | CASSHGTANTEAFF | TGTGCCAGCAGTCACGGGACAGCTAACACTGAAGCTTTCTTT
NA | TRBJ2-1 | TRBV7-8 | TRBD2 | CASSLEPGLVYNEQFF | TGTGCCAGCAGCTTAGAGCCGGGACTAGTCTACAATGAGCAGTTCTTC
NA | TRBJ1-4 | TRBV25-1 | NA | CASSPGENEKLFF | TGTGCCAGCAGTCCCGGCGAGAATGAAAAACTGTTTTTT
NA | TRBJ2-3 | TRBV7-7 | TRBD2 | CASRWREPGDTQYF | TGTGCTAGCAGGTGGCGGGAGCCGGGGGATACGCAGTATTTT
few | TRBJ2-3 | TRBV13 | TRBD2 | CASSLLAGLEDTQYF | TGTGCCAGCAGCTTATTAGCGGGACTCGAGGATACGCAGTATTTT
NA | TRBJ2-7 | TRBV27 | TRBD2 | CASRSLLAGPEEQYF | TGTGCCAGCAGGTCACTACTAGCGGGCCCAGAAGAGCAGTACTTC
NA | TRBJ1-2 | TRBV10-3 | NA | CAISVEGTTNYGYTF | TGTGCCATCAGTGTTGAAGGGACTACTAACTATGGCTACACCTTC
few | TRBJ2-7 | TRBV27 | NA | CASSLRGTYEQYF | TGTGCCAGCAGTTTAAGGGGTACCTACGAGCAGTACTTC
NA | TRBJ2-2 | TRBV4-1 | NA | CASSQLGQSPGELFF | TGCGCCAGCAGCCAACTCGGACAGAGCCCCGGGGAGCTGTTTTTT
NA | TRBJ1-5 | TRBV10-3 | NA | CAISEFGGRGQPQHF | TGTGCCATCAGTGAGTTCGGGGGACGGGGTCAGCCCCAGCATTTT
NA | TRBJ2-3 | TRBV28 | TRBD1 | CAIRQGITDTQYF | TGTGCCATCCGACAGGGGATCACAGATACGCAGTATTTT
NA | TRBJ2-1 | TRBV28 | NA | CASSRDAAGIDEQFF | TGTGCCAGCAGTCGGGACGCAGCGGGTATCGATGAGCAGTTCTTC
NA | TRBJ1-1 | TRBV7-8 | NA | CASSMEFWGEGNTEAFF | TGTGCCAGCAGCATGGAATTCTGGGGCGAAGGGAACACTGAAGCTTTCTTT
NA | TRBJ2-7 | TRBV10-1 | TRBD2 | CASSESRGLAAWEQYF | TGCGCCAGCAGTGAGTCGAGGGGACTAGCGGCCTGGGAGCAGTACTTC
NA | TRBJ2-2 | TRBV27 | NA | CASSLSPTNTGELFF | TGTGCCAGCAGTTTATCCCCGACTAACACCGGGGAGCTGTTTTTT
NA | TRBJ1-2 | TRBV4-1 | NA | CASSQLGQHPQGGYTF | TGCGCCAGCAGCCAGCTAGGACAGCACCCCCAAGGGGGCTACACCTTC
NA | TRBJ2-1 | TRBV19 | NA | CASSITLAVYEQFF | TGTGCCAGTAGTATTACACTAGCTGTCTATGAGCAGTTCTTC
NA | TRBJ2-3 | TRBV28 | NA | CASSHSADTQYF | TGTGCCAGCAGCCACTCCGCAGATACGCAGTATTTT
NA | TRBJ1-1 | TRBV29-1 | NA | CSVRTGTEAFF | TGCAGCGTTCGTACAGGGACTGAAGCTTTCTTT
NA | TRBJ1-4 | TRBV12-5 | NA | CASGLVREGGSEKLFF | TGTGCTAGTGGTTTGGTACGGGAGGGGGGTAGTGAAAAACTGTTTTTT
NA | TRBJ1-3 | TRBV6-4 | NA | CASSDSGRISGNTIYF | TGTGCCAGCAGTGACTCGGGACGGATCTCTGGAAACACCATATATTTT
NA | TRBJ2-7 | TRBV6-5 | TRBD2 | CASSYGTSSYEQYF | TGTGCCAGCAGTTATGGGACTAGCAGCTACGAGCAGTACTTC
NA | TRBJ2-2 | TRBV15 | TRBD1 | CATSNDRGPTGELFF | TGTGCCACCAGCAACGACAGGGGGCCCACCGGGGAGCTGTTTTTT